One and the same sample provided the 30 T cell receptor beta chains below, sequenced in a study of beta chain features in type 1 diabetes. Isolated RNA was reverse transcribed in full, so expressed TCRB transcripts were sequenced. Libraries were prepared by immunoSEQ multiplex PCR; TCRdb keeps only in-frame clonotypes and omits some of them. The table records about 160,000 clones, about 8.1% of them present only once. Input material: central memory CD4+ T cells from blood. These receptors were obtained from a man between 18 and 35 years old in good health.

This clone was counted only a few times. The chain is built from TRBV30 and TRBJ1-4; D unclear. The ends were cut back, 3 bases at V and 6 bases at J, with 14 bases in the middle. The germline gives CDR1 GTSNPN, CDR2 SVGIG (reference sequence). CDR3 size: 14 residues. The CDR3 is CAWSAKSQYEKLFF. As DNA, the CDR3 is TGTGCCTGGAGCGCTAAGTCCCAATATGAAAAACTGTTTTTT.

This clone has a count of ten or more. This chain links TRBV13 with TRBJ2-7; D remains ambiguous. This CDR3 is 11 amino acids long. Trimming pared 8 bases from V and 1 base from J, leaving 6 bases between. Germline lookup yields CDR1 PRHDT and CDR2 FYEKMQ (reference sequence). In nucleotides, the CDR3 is TGTGCCAGCGGCGGATCCTACGAGCAGTACTTC. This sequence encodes CASGGSYEQYF.

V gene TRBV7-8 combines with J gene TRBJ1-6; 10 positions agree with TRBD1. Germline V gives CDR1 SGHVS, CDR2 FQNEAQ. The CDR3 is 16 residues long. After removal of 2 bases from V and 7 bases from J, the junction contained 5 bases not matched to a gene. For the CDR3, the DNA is TGTGCCAGCAGCTTACGACCGGGACAGGGGAATTCACCCCTCCACTTT. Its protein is CASSLRPGQGNSPLHF.

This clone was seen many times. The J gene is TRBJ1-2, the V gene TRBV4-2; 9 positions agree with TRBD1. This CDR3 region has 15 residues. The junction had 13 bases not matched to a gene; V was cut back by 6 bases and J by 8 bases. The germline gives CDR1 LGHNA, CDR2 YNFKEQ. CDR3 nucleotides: TGTGCCAGCAGGCGCGGGACCGGGACAGGGAACGGCTACACCTTC. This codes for CASRRGTGTGNGYTF.

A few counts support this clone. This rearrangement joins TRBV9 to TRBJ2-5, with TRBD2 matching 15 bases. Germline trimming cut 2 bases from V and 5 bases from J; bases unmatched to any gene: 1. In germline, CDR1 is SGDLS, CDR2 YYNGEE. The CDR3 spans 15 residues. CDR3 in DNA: TGTGCCAGCAGCGTGGGGACTAGCGGGAGGGAGACCCAGTACTTC. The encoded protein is CASSVGTSGRETQYF.

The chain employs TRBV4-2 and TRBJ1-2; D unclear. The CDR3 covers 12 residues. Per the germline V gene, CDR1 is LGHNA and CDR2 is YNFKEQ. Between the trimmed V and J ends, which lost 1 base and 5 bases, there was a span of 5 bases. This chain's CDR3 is CASSQGLYGYTF. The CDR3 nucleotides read TGTGCCAGCAGCCAAGGTCTGTATGGCTACACCTTC.

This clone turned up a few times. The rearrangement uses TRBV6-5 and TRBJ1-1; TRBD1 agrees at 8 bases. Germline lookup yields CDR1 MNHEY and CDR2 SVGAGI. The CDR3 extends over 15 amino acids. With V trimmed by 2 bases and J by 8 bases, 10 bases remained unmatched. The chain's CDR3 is CASSYASNGQGEAFF. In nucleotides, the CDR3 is TGTGCCAGCAGTTACGCATCTAATGGACAGGGAGAAGCTTTCTTT.

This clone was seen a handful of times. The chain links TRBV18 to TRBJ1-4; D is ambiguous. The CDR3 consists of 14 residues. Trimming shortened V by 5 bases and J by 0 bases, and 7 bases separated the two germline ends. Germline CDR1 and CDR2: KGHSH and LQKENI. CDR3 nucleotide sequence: TGTGCCAGCTCAGAGGGTGCAACTAATGAAAAACTGTTTTTT. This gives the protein CASSEGATNEKLFF.

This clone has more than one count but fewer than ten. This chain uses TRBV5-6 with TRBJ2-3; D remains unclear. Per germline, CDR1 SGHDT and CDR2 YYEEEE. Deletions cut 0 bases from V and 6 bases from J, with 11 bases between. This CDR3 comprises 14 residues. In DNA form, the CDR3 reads TGTGCCAGCAGCTTGGGTTTGAACGGGGATACGCAGTATTTT. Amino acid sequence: CASSLGLNGDTQYF. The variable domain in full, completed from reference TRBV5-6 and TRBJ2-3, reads DAGVTQSPTHLIKTRGQQVTLRCSPKSGHDTVSWYQQALGQGPQFIFQYYEEEERQRGNFPDRFSGHQFPNYSSELNVNALLLGDSALYLCASSLGLNGDTQYFGPGTRLTVL.

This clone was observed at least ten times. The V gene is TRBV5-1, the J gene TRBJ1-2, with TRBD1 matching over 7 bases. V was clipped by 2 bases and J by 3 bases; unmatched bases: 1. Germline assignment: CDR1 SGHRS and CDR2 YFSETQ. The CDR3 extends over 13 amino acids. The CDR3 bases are TGCGCCAGCAGCTTAGACAGGGACTATGGCTACACCTTC. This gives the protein CASSLDRDYGYTF.

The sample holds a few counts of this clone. CDR3 amino acids: CASSWDRENNEQFF. The CDR3 DNA follows: TGTGCCAGCAGCTGGGACAGGGAAAACAATGAGCAGTTCTTC. The chain couples TRBV6-5 to TRBJ2-1, with 9 bases matching TRBD1. Germline CDR1 is MNHEY and CDR2 is SVGAGI. There are 14 residues in the CDR3. V lost 6 bases and J lost 5; bases outside the gene matches: 5.

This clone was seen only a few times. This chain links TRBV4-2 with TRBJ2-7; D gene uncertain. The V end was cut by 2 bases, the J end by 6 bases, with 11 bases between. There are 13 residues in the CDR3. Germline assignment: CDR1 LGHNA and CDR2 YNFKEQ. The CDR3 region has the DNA TGTGCCAGCAGCCAACCTCCAGGTTTCGAGCAGTACTTC. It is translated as CASSQPPGFEQYF.

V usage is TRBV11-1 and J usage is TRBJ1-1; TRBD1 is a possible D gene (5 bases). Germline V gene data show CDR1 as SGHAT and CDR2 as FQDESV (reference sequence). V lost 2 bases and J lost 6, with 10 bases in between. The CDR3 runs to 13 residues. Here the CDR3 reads CASSLFSGSEAFF. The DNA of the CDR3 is TGTGCCAGCAGCTTATTCTCAGGGTCTGAAGCTTTCTTT.

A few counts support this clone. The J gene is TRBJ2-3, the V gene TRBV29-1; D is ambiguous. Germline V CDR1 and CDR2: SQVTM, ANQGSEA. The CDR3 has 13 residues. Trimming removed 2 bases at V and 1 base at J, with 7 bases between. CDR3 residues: CSVESSGTDTQYF. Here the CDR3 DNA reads TGCAGCGTTGAATCTTCTGGCACAGATACGCAGTATTTT.

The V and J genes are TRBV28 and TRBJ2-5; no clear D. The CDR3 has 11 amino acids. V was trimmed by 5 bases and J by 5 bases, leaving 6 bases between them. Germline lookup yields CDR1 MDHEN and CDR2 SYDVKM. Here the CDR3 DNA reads TGTGCCAGCAGTGAGAGGGAGACCCAGTACTTC. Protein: CASSERETQYF.

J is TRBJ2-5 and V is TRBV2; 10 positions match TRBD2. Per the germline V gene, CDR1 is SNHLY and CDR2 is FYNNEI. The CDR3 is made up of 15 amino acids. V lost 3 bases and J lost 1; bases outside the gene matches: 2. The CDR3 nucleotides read TGTGCCAGCAGTGATATAGCGGGGGGCCAAGAGACCCAGTACTTC. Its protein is CASSDIAGGQETQYF.

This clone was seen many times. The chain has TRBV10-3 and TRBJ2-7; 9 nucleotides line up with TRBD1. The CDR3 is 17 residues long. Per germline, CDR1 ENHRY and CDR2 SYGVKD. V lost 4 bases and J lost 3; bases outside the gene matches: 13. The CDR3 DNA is TGTGCCATCAGTGTACTCGGGGACAGGGCCAGGGGCTACGAGCAGTACTTC. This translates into CAISVLGDRARGYEQYF.

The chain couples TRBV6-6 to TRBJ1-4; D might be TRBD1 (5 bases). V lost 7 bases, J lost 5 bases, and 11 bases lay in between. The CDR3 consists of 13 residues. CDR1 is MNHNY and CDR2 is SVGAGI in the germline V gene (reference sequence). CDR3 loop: CASKGLGNEKLFF. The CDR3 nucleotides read TGTGCCAGCAAGGGGCTCGGGAATGAAAAACTGTTTTTT.

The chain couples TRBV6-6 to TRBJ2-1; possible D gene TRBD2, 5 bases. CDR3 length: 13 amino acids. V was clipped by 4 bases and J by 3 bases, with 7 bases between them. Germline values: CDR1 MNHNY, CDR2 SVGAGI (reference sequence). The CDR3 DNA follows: TGTGCCAGCAGTTCCGGGATCTACAATGAGCAGTTCTTC. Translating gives CASSSGIYNEQFF.

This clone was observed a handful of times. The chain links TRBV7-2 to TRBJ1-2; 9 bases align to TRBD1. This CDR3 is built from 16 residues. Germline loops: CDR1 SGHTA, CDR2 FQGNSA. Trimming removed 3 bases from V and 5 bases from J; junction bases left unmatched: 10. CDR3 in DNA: TGTGCCAGCAGCTTCGACAGGGGGAGTTTTGGGTATGGCTACACCTTC. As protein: CASSFDRGSFGYGYTF.

CDR3 region: CASSQDPNPYGAQPQHF. The CDR3 nucleotides are TGTGCCAGCAGCCAAGACCCTAATCCTTATGGGGCTCAGCCCCAGCATTTT. This chain uses TRBV4-2 with TRBJ1-5, with D perhaps matching TRBD1 (5 bases). The CDR3 sequence is 17 residues long. The germline gives CDR1 LGHNA, CDR2 YNFKEQ. Deletions cut 0 bases from V and 6 bases from J, with 18 bases between.

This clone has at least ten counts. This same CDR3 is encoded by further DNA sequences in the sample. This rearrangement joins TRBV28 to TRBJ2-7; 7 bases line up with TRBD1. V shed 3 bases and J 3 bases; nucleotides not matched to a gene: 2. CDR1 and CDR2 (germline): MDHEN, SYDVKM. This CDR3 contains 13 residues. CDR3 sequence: CASSLGQNYEQYF. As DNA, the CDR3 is TGTGCCAGCAGTTTGGGACAGAACTACGAGCAGTACTTC. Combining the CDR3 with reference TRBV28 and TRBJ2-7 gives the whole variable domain DVKVTQSSRYLVKRTGEKVFLECVQDMDHENMFWYRQDPGLGLRLIYFSYDVKMKEKGDIPEGYSVSREKKERFSLILESASTNQTSMYLCASSLGQNYEQYFGPGTRLTVT.

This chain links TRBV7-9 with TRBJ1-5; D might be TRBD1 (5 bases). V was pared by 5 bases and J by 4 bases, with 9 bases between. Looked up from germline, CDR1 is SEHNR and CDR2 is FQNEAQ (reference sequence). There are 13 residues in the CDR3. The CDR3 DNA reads TGTGCCAGCAGCCCCAACAGGAATCAGCCCCAGCATTTT. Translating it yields CASSPNRNQPQHF.

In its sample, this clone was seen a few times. In DNA form, the CDR3 reads TGCAGCGTTCGGACAGGGGGAGGAAACACCATATATTTT. This codes for CSVRTGGGNTIYF. V usage is TRBV29-1 and J usage is TRBJ1-3; 10 positions agree with TRBD1. The V gene's germline CDR1 is SQVTM and CDR2 ANQGSEA. V trimming: 5 bases; J trimming: 4 bases; junction bases outside the gene matches: 2. This CDR3 has 13 residues.

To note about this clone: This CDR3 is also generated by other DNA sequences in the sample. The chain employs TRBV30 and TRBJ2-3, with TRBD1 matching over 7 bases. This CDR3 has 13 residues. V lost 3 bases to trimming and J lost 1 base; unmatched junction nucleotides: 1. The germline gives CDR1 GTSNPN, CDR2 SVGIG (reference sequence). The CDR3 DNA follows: TGTGCCTGGAGAGGACAGGGCACAGATACGCAGTATTTT. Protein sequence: CAWRGQGTDTQYF.

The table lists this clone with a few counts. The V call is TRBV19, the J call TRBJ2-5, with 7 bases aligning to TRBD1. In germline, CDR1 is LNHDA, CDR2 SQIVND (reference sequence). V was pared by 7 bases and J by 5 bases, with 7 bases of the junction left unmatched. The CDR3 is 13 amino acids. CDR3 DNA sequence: TGTGCCAGTACCACGACAGGGATGGAGACCCAGTACTTC. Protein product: CASTTTGMETQYF.

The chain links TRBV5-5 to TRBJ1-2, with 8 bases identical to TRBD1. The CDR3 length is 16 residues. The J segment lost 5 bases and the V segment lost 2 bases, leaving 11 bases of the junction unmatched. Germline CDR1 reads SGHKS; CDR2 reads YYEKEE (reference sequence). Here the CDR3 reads CASSFADRAGSYGYTF. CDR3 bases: TGTGCCAGCAGCTTTGCGGACAGGGCGGGATCATATGGCTACACCTTC.

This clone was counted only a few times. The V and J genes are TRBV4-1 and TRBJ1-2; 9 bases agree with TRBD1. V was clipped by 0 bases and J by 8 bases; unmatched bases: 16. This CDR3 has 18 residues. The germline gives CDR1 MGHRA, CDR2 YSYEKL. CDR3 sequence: CASSQDRGTGSALRGYTF. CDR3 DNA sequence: TGCGCCAGCAGCCAAGATAGGGGGACAGGGAGCGCTTTGAGAGGCTACACCTTC.

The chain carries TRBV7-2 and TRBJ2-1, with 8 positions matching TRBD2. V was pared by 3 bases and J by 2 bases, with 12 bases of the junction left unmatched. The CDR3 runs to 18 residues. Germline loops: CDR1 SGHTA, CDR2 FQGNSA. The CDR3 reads CASSLLLTSGGTYNEQFF. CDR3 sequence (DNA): TGTGCCAGCAGCTTGCTACTGACAAGCGGGGGAACCTACAATGAGCAGTTCTTC. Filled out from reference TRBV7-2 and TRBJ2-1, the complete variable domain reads GAGVSQSPSNKVTEKGKDVELRCDPISGHTALYWYRQSLGQGLEFLIYFQGNSAPDKSGLPSDRFSAERTGGSVSTLTIQRTQQEDSAVYLCASSLLLTSGGTYNEQFFGPGTRLTVL.

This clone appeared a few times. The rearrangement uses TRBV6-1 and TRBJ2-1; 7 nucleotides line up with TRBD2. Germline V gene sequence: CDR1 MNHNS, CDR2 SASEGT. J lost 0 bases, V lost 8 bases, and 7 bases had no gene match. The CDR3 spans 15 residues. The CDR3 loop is CASAGGRSSYNEQFF. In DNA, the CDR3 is TGTGCCAGCGCGGGCGGGAGAAGCTCCTACAATGAGCAGTTCTTC.